A single sample is the source of the 32 T cell receptor beta chains below, sequenced in a study of blood T cells in healthy people across ages. A J-beta primer mix and a sample-barcoded 5' primer were used in a second PCR of about 7 to 11 cycles. MiXCR, run by TCRdb on the 5' RACE reads, gives a single entry per CDR3 protein. The sample lists roughly 2 million distinct CDR3 sequences, around 50% occurring once. The sequenced material came from blood. The receptors were sampled from a woman aged 35 to 49 in good health.

V and J are TRBV7-2 and TRBJ2-3; D may be TRBD1 (6 bases). The V end lost 5 bases, the J end lost 11 bases, and 23 bases lay between the germline ends. Germline values: CDR1 SGHTA, CDR2 FQGNSA. The CDR3 contains 15 residues. The CDR3: CASSIYLDRTAMQYF. For the CDR3, the DNA is TGTGCCAGCAGCATATATTTGGACAGAACCGCCATGCAGTATTTT. The full variable domain, rest sourced from reference TRBV7-2 and TRBJ2-3, is GAGVSQSPSNKVTEKGKDVELRCDPISGHTALYWYRQSLGQGLEFLIYFQGNSAPDKSGLPSDRFSAERTGGSVSTLTIQRTQQEDSAVYLCASSIYLDRTAMQYFGPGTRLTVL.

This clonotype appeared once. The chain uses TRBV24-1 and TRBJ2-3; D possibly matches TRBD1 or TRBD2 (5 bases each). V was pared by 5 bases and J by 4 bases, with 9 bases between. In germline, CDR1 is KGHDR, CDR2 SFDVKD. The CDR3 runs 13 residues. CDR3 DNA: TGTGCCACCAGTGTGGGGGTCGCAGATACGCAGTATTTT. Protein: CATSVGVADTQYF.

The J gene is TRBJ2-4, the V gene TRBV11-2; 7 nucleotides agree with TRBD2. V dropped 6 bases and J dropped 13; count of bases not matched to a gene: 12. In germline, CDR1 is SGHAT, CDR2 FQNNGV. This CDR3 spans 13 amino acids. In nucleotides, the CDR3 is TGTGCCAGCAGGGCCGCGGCGGGGGATAAGCAGTACTTC. Translation gives CASRAAAGDKQYF.

In this sample, this clonotype turned up a few times. The chain's CDR3 is CASSLVVSRYEQYF. The CDR3 coding sequence is TGTGCCAGCAGCTTAGTAGTTAGCCGATACGAGCAGTACTTC. The rearrangement uses TRBV13 and TRBJ2-7; D is undetermined. With 1 base removed from V and 4 bases from J, the gap between germline ends came to 11 bases. Germline assignment: CDR1 PRHDT and CDR2 FYEKMQ (reference sequence). This CDR3 has 14 amino acids.

The V call is TRBV12-3 or TRBV12-4, the J call TRBJ2-7, with TRBD1 matching over 11 bases. The CDR3 is 14 amino acids. V shed 6 bases, J shed 6 bases, and the junction held 7 bases outside the gene matches. CDR3 protein: CASSGTGGLSEQYF. Written as DNA, the CDR3 is TGTGCCAGCAGCGGGACAGGGGGGCTTAGCGAGCAGTACTTC.

The gene calls are TRBV10-3 and TRBJ1-6; D not certain. The CDR3 spans 14 residues. Between the trimmed V and J ends, which lost 4 bases and 5 bases, there was a span of 9 bases. In germline, CDR1 is ENHRY, CDR2 SYGVKD. The CDR3 sequence is CAISARTDNSPLHF. The CDR3 DNA follows: TGTGCCATCAGTGCCAGGACGGATAATTCACCCCTCCACTTT.

The chain carries TRBV11-2 and TRBJ2-4; either TRBD1 or TRBD2 may fit D (6 bases each). The CDR3 length is 21 residues. Trimming pared 5 bases from V and 7 bases from J, leaving 36 bases between. Germline CDR1 and CDR2: SGHAT and FQNNGV. This CDR3 is CASSLIGAGGQGGVRRNIQYF. The CDR3 DNA follows: TGTGCCAGCAGCCTGATAGGGGCCGGGGGCCAAGGCGGCGTAAGGCGCAACATTCAGTACTTC.

This clonotype appeared a few times. This rearrangement joins TRBV7-2 to TRBJ2-3, with TRBD1 identical over 11 bases. This CDR3 spans 17 amino acids. The germline gives CDR1 SGHTA, CDR2 FQGNSA. V dropped 0 bases and J dropped 1; count of bases not matched to a gene: 3. In DNA form, the CDR3 reads TGTGCCAGCAGCTTAGCGGGGACAGGGGGACGCACAGATACGCAGTATTTT. Translation gives CASSLAGTGGRTDTQYF. Using reference TRBV7-2 and TRBJ2-3 for the parts outside the CDR3, the full variable domain is GAGVSQSPSNKVTEKGKDVELRCDPISGHTALYWYRQSLGQGLEFLIYFQGNSAPDKSGLPSDRFSAERTGGSVSTLTIQRTQQEDSAVYLCASSLAGTGGRTDTQYFGPGTRLTVL.

This chain uses TRBV7-2 with TRBJ2-7, with TRBD1 matching over 9 bases. Per germline, CDR1 SGHTA and CDR2 FQGNSA. This CDR3 contains 16 residues. V trimming: 1 base; J trimming: 3 bases; junction bases outside the gene matches: 7. This CDR3 is CASSLGLGQGLYEQYF. The CDR3 DNA follows: TGTGCCAGCAGCTTAGGATTGGGACAGGGCCTCTACGAGCAGTACTTC.

The J gene is TRBJ2-7, the V gene TRBV4-3; TRBD1 matches 9 bases. V trimming: 0 bases; J trimming: 4 bases; junction bases outside the gene matches: 4. Per the germline V gene, CDR1 is LGHNA and CDR2 is YSLEER. This CDR3 has 15 residues. CDR3 in amino acids: CASSQEETGGYEQYF. The CDR3 DNA reads TGCGCCAGCAGCCAAGAAGAGACAGGGGGATACGAGCAGTACTTC.

V is TRBV27 and J is TRBJ2-1; 8 nucleotides align to TRBD2. The CDR3 runs 16 residues. Germline lookup yields CDR1 MNHEY and CDR2 SMNVEV (reference sequence). V was pared by 2 bases and J by 3 bases, with 6 bases of the junction left unmatched. CDR3 coding DNA: TGTGCCAGCAGTTTAATGGGGCGGGGGGACTACAATGAGCAGTTCTTC. Protein sequence: CASSLMGRGDYNEQFF.

With regard to this clonotype: A clone one base away is much larger, so this may be a read error. The CDR3 region has the DNA TGCAGCGTTGAAGGGTCTGTTGGCTACACCTTC. The encoded protein is CSVEGSVGYTF. The rearrangement links TRBV29-1 to TRBJ1-2; D not resolved. V lost 1 base, J lost 7 bases, and 7 bases lay in between. Looked up from germline, CDR1 is SQVTM and CDR2 is ANQGSEA. The CDR3 is 11 amino acids.

The chain's CDR3 is CSASEHEQYF. CDR3 bases: TGCAGTGCTAGTGAACATGAGCAGTACTTC. The chain links TRBV20-1 to TRBJ2-7; no reliable D call. Per the germline V gene, CDR1 is DFQATT and CDR2 is SNEGSKA (reference sequence). V lost 3 bases, J lost 7 bases, and 7 bases lay in between. The CDR3 runs 10 residues.

This chain connects TRBV5-6 to TRBJ1-4; D is possibly TRBD1 (6 bases). The CDR3 spans 14 residues. The V end lost 4 bases, the J end lost 4 bases, and 11 bases lay between the germline ends. Germline V gene lookup returns CDR1 SGHDT and CDR2 YYEEEE. The CDR3 loop reads CASSLQGDNEKLFF. The CDR3 nucleotides read TGTGCCAGCAGCCTACAGGGTGATAATGAAAAACTGTTTTTT.

This chain connects TRBV5-1 to TRBJ2-5; D is undetermined. V was cut by 0 bases and J by 0 bases, with 6 bases left in between. There are 14 residues in the CDR3. The germline V gene encodes CDR1 SGHRS and CDR2 YFSETQ. DNA of the CDR3: TGCGCCAGCAGCTTGGTCCTCAACCAAGAGACCCAGTACTTC. Translation gives CASSLVLNQETQYF. Drawing the rest from reference TRBV5-1 and TRBJ2-5, the complete variable domain is KAGVTQTPRYLIKTRGQQVTLSCSPISGHRSVSWYQQTPGQGLQFLFEYFSETQRNKGNFPGRFSGRQFSNSRSEMNVSTLELGDSALYLCASSLVLNQETQYFGPGTRLLVL.

The sample holds a few counts of this clonotype. The chain recombines TRBV12-5 with TRBJ1-2; weak D call: TRBD1 (5 bases). Between the trimmed V and J ends, which lost 5 bases and 5 bases, there was a span of 12 bases. The CDR3 spans 13 residues. Germline V gene lookup returns CDR1 LGHNT and CDR2 FRNRAP. The CDR3 is CASGTQGYYGYTF. CDR3 bases: TGTGCTAGTGGTACCCAGGGTTATTATGGCTACACCTTC.

The rearrangement links TRBV29-1 to TRBJ2-7; 9 positions agree with TRBD1. This CDR3 spans 13 amino acids. From germline, CDR1 is SQVTM and CDR2 ANQGSEA. V was clipped by 6 bases and J by 2 bases; unmatched bases: 5. The DNA of the CDR3 is TGCAGCGTGGGGGACAGGGTACCCTACGAGCAGTACTTC. Residues: CSVGDRVPYEQYF.

The chain has TRBV27 and TRBJ1-1, with 9 bases aligning to TRBD1. V shed 4 bases, J shed 7 bases, and the junction held 4 bases outside the gene matches. This CDR3 region has 13 residues. From germline, CDR1 is MNHEY and CDR2 SMNVEV (reference sequence). This CDR3 is CASSYRGRNEAFF. CDR3 nucleotide sequence: TGTGCCAGCAGTTACAGGGGGCGGAATGAAGCTTTCTTT.

V gene TRBV2 combines with J gene TRBJ2-4; 8 bases are shared with TRBD1. The J call may be wrong; the DNA end is better matched by TRBJ2-7. CDR1 SNHLY and CDR2 FYNNEI come from the germline V gene. This CDR3 spans 14 amino acids. CDR3 DNA sequence: TGTGCCAGCAGGGGAGACAGGGGAATTTACGAGCAGTACTTC. Its protein is CASRGDRGIYEQYF.

The chain joins TRBV24-1 to TRBJ1-4, with D maybe TRBD1 (5 bases). The CDR3 has 16 amino acids. Germline V gives CDR1 KGHDR, CDR2 SFDVKD. V lost 5 bases to trimming and J lost 3 bases, with 15 bases between them. In DNA form, the CDR3 reads TGTGCCACCAGTGGAGGTTACGAAGGGGCTAATGAAAAACTGTTTTTT. Its translation is CATSGGYEGANEKLFF.

The rearrangement uses TRBV20-1 and TRBJ2-5; 8 positions match TRBD1. CDR1 and CDR2 from the germline V gene are DFQATT and SNEGSKA (reference sequence). V lost 4 bases to trimming and J lost 5 bases; unmatched junction nucleotides: 9. This CDR3 is 14 amino acids long. The CDR3 region is CSAIQGTGRETQYF. CDR3 nucleotides: TGCAGTGCTATCCAGGGGACAGGTCGCGAGACCCAGTACTTC.

The V and J genes are TRBV3-1 and TRBJ2-5; no firm D call. Trimming left V 2 bases short and J 2 bases short, with 12 bases between. Per germline, CDR1 LGHDT and CDR2 YNNKEL (reference sequence). This CDR3 region has 15 residues. The CDR3 is CASSQTRQVQETQYF. The CDR3 nucleotides read TGTGCCAGCAGCCAAACACGGCAGGTACAAGAGACCCAGTACTTC.

The chain employs TRBV7-2 and TRBJ2-1; 7 nucleotides agree with TRBD1. CDR1 is SGHTA, CDR2 FQGNSA, per germline. The CDR3 consists of 15 residues. V was clipped by 1 base and J by 4 bases; unmatched bases: 4. CDR3 DNA sequence: TGTGCCAGCAGCTTAGGTCCGGGACAGTACAATGAGCAGTTCTTC. Protein sequence: CASSLGPGQYNEQFF.

The V call is TRBV7-9, the J call TRBJ2-3; 7 nucleotides line up with TRBD1. Germline loops: CDR1 SEHNR, CDR2 FQNEAQ (reference sequence). The CDR3 loop spans 13 amino acids. With V trimmed by 10 bases and J by 3 bases, 7 bases remained unmatched. The CDR3 is CATPTGLTDTQYF. CDR3 nucleotide sequence: TGTGCCACCCCGACAGGGTTAACAGATACGCAGTATTTT.

Ten or more counts support this clonotype. V and J are TRBV29-1 and TRBJ1-2; 7 nucleotides align to TRBD1. Germline CDR1 and CDR2: SQVTM and ANQGSEA. The CDR3 consists of 11 residues. V trimming: 4 bases; J trimming: 8 bases; junction bases outside the gene matches: 4. CDR3 DNA sequence: TGCAGCGTTGGACAGGGCGGCGGCTACACCTTC. The encoded protein is CSVGQGGGYTF.

This clonotype appeared a single time. The chain uses TRBV12-3 or TRBV12-4 and TRBJ2-3; 7 bases are a match to TRBD1. Losses at the gene ends were 2 bases for V and 4 bases for J; bases not matched to a gene: 15. This CDR3 contains 18 residues. DNA for the CDR3: TGTGCCAGCAGTTTAAAAGTTTATGACAGGGTGAAAGCAGATACGCAGTATTTT. Translation gives CASSLKVYDRVKADTQYF.

The V and J genes are TRBV6-5 and TRBJ1-2, with a tentative D call TRBD1 (6 bases). This CDR3 comprises 15 residues. In germline, CDR1 is MNHEY, CDR2 SVGAGI. The V end was cut by 8 bases, the J end by 0 bases, with 16 bases between. The CDR3 sequence is CASQPGGQTNYGYTF. The CDR3 coding sequence is TGTGCCAGCCAACCGGGCGGACAGACTAACTATGGCTACACCTTC.

The chain is built from TRBV20-1 and TRBJ2-3; 8 bases line up with TRBD2. J was trimmed by 0 bases and V by 6 bases; bases with no gene match: 11. The CDR3 length is 16 residues. The germline CDR1 and CDR2 sequences are DFQATT and SNEGSKA (reference sequence). CDR3: CSAAVGRGASTDTQYF. The CDR3 coding sequence is TGCAGTGCCGCGGTCGGGCGGGGGGCTAGCACAGATACGCAGTATTTT.

V usage is TRBV3-1 and J usage is TRBJ2-1, with TRBD2 identical over 9 bases. V lost 7 bases to trimming and J lost 8 bases; unmatched junction nucleotides: 12. This CDR3 is built from 15 residues. CDR1 and CDR2 from the germline V gene are LGHDT and YNNKEL (reference sequence). The CDR3 spells CASNRFGLAIDEQFF. Here the CDR3 DNA reads TGTGCCAGCAATCGGTTCGGACTAGCGATCGATGAGCAGTTCTTC.

This chain connects TRBV6-6 to TRBJ2-7, with D maybe TRBD2 (5 bases). CDR3 size: 17 residues. Deletions cut 5 bases from V and 5 bases from J, with 25 bases between. Germline lookup yields CDR1 MNHNY and CDR2 SVGAGI (reference sequence). The CDR3 bases are TGTGCCAGCAGTGACTTAGCTTTTGGGAGAGGGATCAACGAGCAGTACTTC. Translating gives CASSDLAFGRGINEQYF.

This clonotype was seen only a few times. The chain recombines TRBV6-1 with TRBJ2-4; 11 bases map to TRBD2. Trimming removed 7 bases from V and 0 bases from J; junction bases left unmatched: 8. CDR3 length equals 17 residues. CDR1 is MNHNS and CDR2 is SASEGT in the germline V gene. The CDR3: CASIGSGGGLAKNIQYF. Here the CDR3 DNA reads TGTGCCAGCATAGGTAGCGGGGGGGGCTTAGCCAAAAACATTCAGTACTTC.

DNA for the CDR3: TGTGCCAGCAGCATTCAAATCCTCGAGCAGTACTTC. This sequence encodes CASSIQILEQYF. The chain joins TRBV7-2 to TRBJ2-7, with D unclear. Trimming pared 5 bases from V and 6 bases from J, leaving 11 bases between. Germline V gene lookup returns CDR1 SGHTA and CDR2 FQGNSA. The length of the CDR3 is 12 residues.